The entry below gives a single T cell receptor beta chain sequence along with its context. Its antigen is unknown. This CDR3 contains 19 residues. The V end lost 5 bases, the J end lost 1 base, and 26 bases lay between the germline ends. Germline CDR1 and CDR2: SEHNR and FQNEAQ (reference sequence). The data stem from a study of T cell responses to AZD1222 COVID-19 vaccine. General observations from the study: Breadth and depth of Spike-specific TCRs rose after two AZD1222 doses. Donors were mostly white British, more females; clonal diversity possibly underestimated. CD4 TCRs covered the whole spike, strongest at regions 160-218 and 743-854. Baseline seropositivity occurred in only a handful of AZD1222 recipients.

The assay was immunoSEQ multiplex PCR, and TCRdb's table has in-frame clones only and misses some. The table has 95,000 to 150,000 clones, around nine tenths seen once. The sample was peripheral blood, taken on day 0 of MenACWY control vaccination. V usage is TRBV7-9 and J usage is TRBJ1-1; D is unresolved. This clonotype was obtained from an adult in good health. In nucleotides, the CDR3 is TGTGCCAGCAGCCCAAGTAAGATTGCGGAAAAGGGCCCGAACACTGAAGCTTTCTTT. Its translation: CASSPSKIAEKGPNTEAFF.